Shown below are 14 T cell receptor beta chains from a single sample sequenced in a study of human T cells and chemical hapten exposure. TCRdb re-called the RACE reads through MiXCR, storing one row per CDR3 protein. Of roughly 120,000 distinct CDR3 sequences listed, about 13% are singletons. Time point meaning: patch test 1, 2 weeks after DPC sensitization. Sample treatment: therapeutic diphenylcyclopropenone sensitization with weekly scalp DPC. The sequencing used whole blood, collected in connection with sensitization to the hapten diphenylcyclopropenone (DPC). The receptors stem from a man between 18 and 35 years old with alopecia areata. Some clones in this sample may be carry-over from other donors' samples.

This clonotype was observed a few times. This chain joins TRBV10-3 and TRBJ2-2, with 9 bases matching TRBD2. The CDR3 extends over 15 amino acids. Per germline, CDR1 ENHRY and CDR2 SYGVKD. With V trimmed by 4 bases and J by 2 bases, 2 bases remained unmatched. In DNA, the CDR3 is TGTGCCATCAGTGTCGGGACTAGCAACACCGGGGAGCTGTTTTTT. It translates to CAISVGTSNTGELFF.

V is TRBV6-2 or TRBV6-3 and J is TRBJ2-7; a weak D match, TRBD1 (6 bases). Between the trimmed V and J ends, which lost 6 bases and 3 bases, there was a span of 18 bases. Germline loops: CDR1 MNHEY, CDR2 SVGEGT. CDR3 length: 15 amino acids. This CDR3 is CASSPGRDTHYEQYF. CDR3 DNA sequence: TGTGCCAGCAGCCCCGGCCGGGACACACACTACGAGCAGTACTTC.

The chain carries TRBV6-2 or TRBV6-3 and TRBJ1-2, with a possible D match to TRBD1 (5 bases). Per the germline V gene, CDR1 is MNHEY and CDR2 is SVGEGT. The CDR3 is 16 residues long. Trimming took 5 bases from V and 8 from J, leaving 24 bases between them. CDR3 residues: CASSPIGHPGADGYTF. CDR3 bases: TGTGCCAGCAGTCCCATCGGGCATCCCGGGGCCGACGGCTACACCTTC.

Here the CDR3 DNA reads TGTGCCAGCAGCTTAGAGGCCGGTCAGCCCCAGCATTTT. This codes for CASSLEAGQPQHF. The rearrangement joins TRBV7-6 to TRBJ1-5; D unresolved. Trimming took off 1 base at V and 6 bases at J, with 7 bases between the two ends. There are 13 residues in the CDR3. CDR1 is SGHVS, CDR2 FNYEAQ, per germline.

This clonotype has a count of ten or more. The chain combines TRBV4-3 with TRBJ1-1; D unclear. The CDR3 is 14 amino acids. V was pared by 1 base and J by 4 bases, with 10 bases between. Germline-derived CDR1 and CDR2 are LGHNA and YSLEER. The CDR3 DNA reads as TGCGCCAGCAGCCAAGTGGGTTTTGGCACTGAAGCTTTCTTT. It translates to CASSQVGFGTEAFF.

This rearrangement joins TRBV20-1 to TRBJ2-3; 9 nucleotides line up with TRBD2. This CDR3 region has 14 residues. In germline, CDR1 is DFQATT, CDR2 SNEGSKA (reference sequence). Losses at the gene ends were 6 bases for V and 0 bases for J; bases not matched to a gene: 4. The CDR3 sequence is CSAPSGVSTDTQYF. The CDR3 bases are TGCAGTGCACCTAGCGGGGTGAGCACAGATACGCAGTATTTT.

The chain has TRBV7-3 and TRBJ2-1, with 7 nucleotides matching TRBD1. The germline V gene has CDR1 SGHTA and CDR2 FQGTGA. V lost 2 bases to trimming and J lost 4 bases; unmatched junction nucleotides: 2. The CDR3 has 14 residues. This CDR3 reads CASSLGGQYNEQFF. The CDR3 region has the DNA TGTGCCAGCAGCTTAGGGGGACAGTACAATGAGCAGTTCTTC.

For this clonotype: One end of the junction fails to match germline, which may point to a read error. The chain joins TRBV12-3 or TRBV12-4 to TRBJ2-2, with D maybe TRBD2 (5 bases). This CDR3 spans 15 amino acids. Here the CDR3 DNA reads TGTGCCGCCAGCAGTATACCCGGAAACACCGGGGTGCTGTTTTTT. Translating gives CAASSIPGNTGVLFF.

The gene calls are TRBV28 and TRBJ2-5; maybe TRBD1 (5 bases). CDR3 length: 13 residues. V was shortened by 2 bases and J by 5 bases, with 9 bases between the two germline ends. Germline CDR1 MDHEN, CDR2 SYDVKM. The CDR3 region is CASSLGRAETQYF. The CDR3 DNA reads TGTGCCAGCAGTTTAGGCAGGGCGGAGACCCAGTACTTC.

CDR3 residues: CASSSLGKAFSYEQYF. Written as DNA, the CDR3 is TGTGCCAGCAGCTCCCTTGGGAAGGCCTTCTCCTACGAGCAGTACTTC. This chain joins TRBV7-6 and TRBJ2-7; D uncertain. The CDR3 contains 16 residues. Germline CDR1 SGHVS, CDR2 FNYEAQ. Trimming removed 4 bases from V and 0 bases from J, with 16 bases in between.

The CDR3 spells CASSEGDRRSYNEQFF. CDR3 DNA: TGTGCCAGCAGTGAAGGGGACAGACGCTCCTACAATGAGCAGTTCTTC. V is TRBV6-1 and J is TRBJ2-1; 7 nucleotides line up with TRBD1. This CDR3 region has 16 residues. V shed 1 base, J shed 0 bases, and the junction held 3 bases outside the gene matches. The germline V gene has CDR1 MNHNS and CDR2 SASEGT.

A few counts support this clonotype. The chain uses TRBV7-2 and TRBJ2-1, with D tentatively TRBD2 (7 bases). Germline V gives CDR1 SGHTA, CDR2 FQGNSA. V lost 2 bases and J 2 bases, leaving 10 bases between the germline ends. This CDR3 spans 15 amino acids. CDR3 nucleotides: TGTGCCAGCAGCTTAACGGGGGGCCCCTACAATGAGCAGTTCTTC. This sequence encodes CASSLTGGPYNEQFF.

A few counts support this clonotype. The gene calls are TRBV5-1 and TRBJ1-2, with a tentative D call TRBD1 (6 bases). The germline V and J ends were trimmed by 2 bases and 4 bases, with 9 bases remaining between them. Germline loops: CDR1 SGHRS, CDR2 YFSETQ. The length of the CDR3 is 13 residues. Here the CDR3 DNA reads TGCGCCAGCAGCTTAACAGGGCCCTATGGCTACACCTTC. It is translated as CASSLTGPYGYTF.

This clonotype came up a few times. The chain uses TRBV12-3 or TRBV12-4 and TRBJ2-3; D gene unclear. The CDR3 extends over 16 amino acids. V was clipped by 6 bases and J by 2 bases, with 18 bases between them. CDR3 amino acids: CASSLRGRVPTDTQYF. Here the CDR3 DNA reads TGTGCCAGCAGCCTACGCGGACGGGTTCCCACAGATACGCAGTATTTT.